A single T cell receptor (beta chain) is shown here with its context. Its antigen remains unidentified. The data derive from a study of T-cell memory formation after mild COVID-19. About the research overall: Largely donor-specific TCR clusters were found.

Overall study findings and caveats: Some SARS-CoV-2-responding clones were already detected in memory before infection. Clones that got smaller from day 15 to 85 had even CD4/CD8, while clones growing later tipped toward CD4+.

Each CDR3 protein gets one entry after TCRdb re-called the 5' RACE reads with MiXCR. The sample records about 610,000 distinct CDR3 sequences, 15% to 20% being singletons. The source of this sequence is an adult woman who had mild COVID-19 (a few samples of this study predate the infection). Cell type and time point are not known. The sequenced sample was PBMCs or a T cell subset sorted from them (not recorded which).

This chain's CDR3 is CASSSSTGQETQYF. CDR3 nucleotides: TGTGCCAGCAGCTCCTCGACAGGTCAAGAGACCCAGTACTTC. The chain recombines TRBV7-9 with TRBJ2-5; possible D gene TRBD1, 6 bases. Trimming cost V 4 bases and J 2 bases, with 11 bases left between them. In germline, CDR1 is SEHNR, CDR2 FQNEAQ (reference sequence). This CDR3 is built from 14 residues.